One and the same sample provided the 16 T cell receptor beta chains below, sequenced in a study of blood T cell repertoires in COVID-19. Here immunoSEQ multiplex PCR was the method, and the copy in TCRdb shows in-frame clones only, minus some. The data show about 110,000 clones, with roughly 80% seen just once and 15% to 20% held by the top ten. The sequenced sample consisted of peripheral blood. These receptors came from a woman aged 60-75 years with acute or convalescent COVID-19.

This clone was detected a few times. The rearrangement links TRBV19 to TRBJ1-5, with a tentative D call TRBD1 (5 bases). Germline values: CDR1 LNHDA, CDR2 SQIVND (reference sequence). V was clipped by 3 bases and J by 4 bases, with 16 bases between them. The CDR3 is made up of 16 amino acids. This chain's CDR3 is CASSMQGLGPNQPQHF. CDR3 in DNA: TGTGCCAGTAGTATGCAGGGTTTAGGGCCAAATCAGCCCCAGCATTTT.

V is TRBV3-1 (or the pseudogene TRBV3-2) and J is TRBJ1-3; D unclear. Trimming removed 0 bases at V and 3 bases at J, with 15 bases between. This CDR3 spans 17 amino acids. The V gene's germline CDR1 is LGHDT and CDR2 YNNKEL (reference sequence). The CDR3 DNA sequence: TGTGCCAGCAGCCAAGAATTTGGAGTACGCCTTGGAAACACCATATATTTT. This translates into CASSQEFGVRLGNTIYF.

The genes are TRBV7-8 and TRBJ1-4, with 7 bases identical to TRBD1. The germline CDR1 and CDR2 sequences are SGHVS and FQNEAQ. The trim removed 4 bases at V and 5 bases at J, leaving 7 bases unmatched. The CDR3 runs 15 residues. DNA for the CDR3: TGTGCCAGCAGCTCCAGACAGGGCCGGAATGAAAAACTGTTTTTT. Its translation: CASSSRQGRNEKLFF.

Here the CDR3 reads CASSESAGGYNEQFF. The CDR3, as DNA: TGTGCCAGCAGTGAATCAGCGGGGGGATACAATGAGCAGTTCTTC. The chain is built from TRBV6-1 and TRBJ2-1, with 9 bases fitting TRBD2. This CDR3 has 15 amino acids. Germline trimming cut 2 bases from V and 4 bases from J; bases unmatched to any gene: 3. Germline V CDR1 and CDR2: MNHNS, SASEGT.

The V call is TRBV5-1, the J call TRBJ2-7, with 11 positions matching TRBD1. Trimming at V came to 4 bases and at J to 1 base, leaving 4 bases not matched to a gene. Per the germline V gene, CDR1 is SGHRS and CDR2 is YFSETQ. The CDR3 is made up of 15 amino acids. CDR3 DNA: TGCGCCAGCAGCAACCGGGACAGGGGGTCCTACGAGCAGTACTTC. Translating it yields CASSNRDRGSYEQYF.

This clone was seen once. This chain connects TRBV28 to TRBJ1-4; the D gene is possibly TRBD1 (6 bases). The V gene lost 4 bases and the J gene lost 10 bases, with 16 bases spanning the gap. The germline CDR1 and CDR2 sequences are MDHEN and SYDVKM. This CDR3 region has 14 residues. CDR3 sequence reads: CASSSSGGFIKLFF. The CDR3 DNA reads TGTGCCAGCAGTTCATCGGGGGGCTTTATAAAACTGTTTTTT.

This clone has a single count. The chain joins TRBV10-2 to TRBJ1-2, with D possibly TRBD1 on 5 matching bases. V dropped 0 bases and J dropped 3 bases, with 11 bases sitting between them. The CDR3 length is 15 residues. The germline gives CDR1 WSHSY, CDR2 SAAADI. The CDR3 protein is CASSESPGGDYGYTF. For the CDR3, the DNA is TGCGCCAGCAGTGAGTCCCCGGGGGGAGACTATGGCTACACCTTC.

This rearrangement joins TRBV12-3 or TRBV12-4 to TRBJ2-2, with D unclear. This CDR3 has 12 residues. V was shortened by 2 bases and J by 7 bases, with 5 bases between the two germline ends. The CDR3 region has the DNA TGTGCCAGCAGTTTATTTCACGGGGAGCTGTTTTTT. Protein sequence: CASSLFHGELFF.

The CDR3 loop reads CASNQGGTNQPQHF. Written as DNA, the CDR3 is TGTGCCAGCAACCAGGGAGGGACCAATCAGCCCCAGCATTTT. The V call is TRBV28, the J call TRBJ1-5, with a weak D call TRBD1 (5 bases). The CDR3 loop spans 14 amino acids. In germline, CDR1 is MDHEN, CDR2 SYDVKM. The V gene lost 7 bases and the J gene lost 3 bases, with 13 bases spanning the gap.

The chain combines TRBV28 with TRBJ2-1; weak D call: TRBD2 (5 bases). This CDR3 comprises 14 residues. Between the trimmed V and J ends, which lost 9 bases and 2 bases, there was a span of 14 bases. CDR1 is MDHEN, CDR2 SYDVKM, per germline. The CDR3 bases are TGTGCCAGTCGGAGGAGCTCGACCTACAATGAGCAGTTCTTC. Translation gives CASRRSSTYNEQFF.

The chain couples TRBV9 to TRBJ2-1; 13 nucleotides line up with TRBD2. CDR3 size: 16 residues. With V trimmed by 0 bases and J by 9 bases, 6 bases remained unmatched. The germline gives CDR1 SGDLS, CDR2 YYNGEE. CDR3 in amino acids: CASSVATSGGQGEQFF. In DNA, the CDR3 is TGTGCCAGCAGCGTAGCGACTAGCGGGGGGCAGGGTGAGCAGTTCTTC.

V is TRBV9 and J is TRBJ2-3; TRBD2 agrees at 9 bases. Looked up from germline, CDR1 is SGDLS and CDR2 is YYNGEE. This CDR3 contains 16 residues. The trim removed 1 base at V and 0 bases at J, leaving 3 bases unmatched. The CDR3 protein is CASSVSAGGSTDTQYF. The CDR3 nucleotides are TGTGCCAGCAGCGTATCGGCGGGAGGGAGCACAGATACGCAGTATTTT.

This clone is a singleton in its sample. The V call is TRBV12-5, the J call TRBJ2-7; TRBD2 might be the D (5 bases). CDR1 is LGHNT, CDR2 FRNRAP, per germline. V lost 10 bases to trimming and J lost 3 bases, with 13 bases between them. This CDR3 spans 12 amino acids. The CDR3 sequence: CATSGNNYEQYF. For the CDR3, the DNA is TGTGCTACATCCGGGAATAACTACGAGCAGTACTTC.

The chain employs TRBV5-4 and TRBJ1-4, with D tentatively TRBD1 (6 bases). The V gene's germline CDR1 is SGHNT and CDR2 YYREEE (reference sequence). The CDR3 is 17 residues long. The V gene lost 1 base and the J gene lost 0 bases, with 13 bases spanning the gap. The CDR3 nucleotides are TGTGCCAGCAGCTTGAAGACAGGACCAGCAACTAATGAAAAACTGTTTTTT. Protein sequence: CASSLKTGPATNEKLFF. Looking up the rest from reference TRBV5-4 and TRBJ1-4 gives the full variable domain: ETGVTQSPTHLIKTRGQQVTLRCSSQSGHNTVSWYQQALGQGPQFIFQYYREEENGRGNFPPRFSGLQFPNYSSELNVNALELDDSALYLCASSLKTGPATNEKLFFGSGTQLSVL.

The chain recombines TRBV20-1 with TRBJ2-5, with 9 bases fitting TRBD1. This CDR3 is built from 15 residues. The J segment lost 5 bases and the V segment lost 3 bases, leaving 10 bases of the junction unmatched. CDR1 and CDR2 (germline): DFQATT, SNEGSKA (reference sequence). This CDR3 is CSASGGTGSVETQYF. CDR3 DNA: TGCAGTGCTAGTGGGGGGACAGGGAGTGTCGAGACCCAGTACTTC.

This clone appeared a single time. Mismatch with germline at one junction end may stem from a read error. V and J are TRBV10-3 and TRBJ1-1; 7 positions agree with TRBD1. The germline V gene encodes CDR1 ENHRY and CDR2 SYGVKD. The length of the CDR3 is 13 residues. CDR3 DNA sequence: TGTGCCATCGGTGAGGACAGGAGGCCTGAAGCTTTCTTT. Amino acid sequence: CAIGEDRRPEAFF.